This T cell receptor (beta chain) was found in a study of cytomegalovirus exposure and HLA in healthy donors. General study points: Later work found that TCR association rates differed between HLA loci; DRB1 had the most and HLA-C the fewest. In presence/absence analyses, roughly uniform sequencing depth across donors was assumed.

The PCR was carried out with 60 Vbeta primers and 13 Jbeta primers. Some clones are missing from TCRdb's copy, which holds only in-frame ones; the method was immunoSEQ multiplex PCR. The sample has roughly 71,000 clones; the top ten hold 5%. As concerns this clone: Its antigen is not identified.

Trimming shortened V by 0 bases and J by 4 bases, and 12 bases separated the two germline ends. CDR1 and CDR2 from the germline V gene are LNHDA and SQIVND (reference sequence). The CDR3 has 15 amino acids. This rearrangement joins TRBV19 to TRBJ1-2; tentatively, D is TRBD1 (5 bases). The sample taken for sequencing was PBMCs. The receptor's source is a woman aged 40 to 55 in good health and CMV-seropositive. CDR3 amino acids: CASSIDIRQSYGYTF. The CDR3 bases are TGTGCCAGTAGTATAGATATCCGACAGAGCTATGGCTACACCTTC.